What follows are 31 T cell receptor beta chains derived from one specimen sequenced in a study of shared clonotypes between healthy human individuals. TCRdb keeps only in-frame clones here, not all; method: immunoSEQ multiplex PCR. The profile covers 2,100,000 or so clones, with almost 96% appearing a single time and 0.1% to 0.15% taken by the ten largest. Input material: naive CD4+ T cells sorted from blood. Subset denoted: CD45RA+ positively selected. These receptors were taken from a man younger than 35 in good health.

The rearrangement joins TRBV20-1 to TRBJ1-4; 8 positions match TRBD1. Germline V gene data show CDR1 as DFQATT and CDR2 as SNEGSKA (reference sequence). The CDR3 extends over 11 amino acids. The CDR3 DNA sequence: TGCGGAGGACAGGGAGGTGAAAAACTGTTTTTT. It yields the protein CGGQGGEKLFF.

The V gene is TRBV7-9, the J gene TRBJ1-6, with no clear D. Germline-derived CDR1 and CDR2 are SEHNR and FQNEAQ (reference sequence). The CDR3 runs to 16 residues. V lost 1 base, J lost 4 bases, and 11 bases lay in between. This CDR3 reads CASSLGSGAYNSPLHF. DNA of the CDR3: TGTGCCAGCAGCTTAGGTAGCGGCGCGTATAATTCACCCCTCCACTTT.

This CDR3 reads CASSPGDRGSPLHF. The CDR3 DNA follows: TGTGCCAGCTCACCCGGGGACAGGGGTTCACCCCTCCACTTT. The gene calls are TRBV18 and TRBJ1-6, with 10 bases matching TRBD1. Trimming took 3 bases from V and 9 from J; bases not matched to a gene: 2. Germline CDR1 KGHSH, CDR2 LQKENI. This CDR3 has 14 residues.

This clone was detected only once. This chain connects TRBV4-1 to TRBJ2-6; 10 bases match TRBD2. J was trimmed by 1 base and V by 0 bases; bases with no gene match: 6. Germline CDR1 MGHRA, CDR2 YSYEKL. The length of the CDR3 is 19 residues. This CDR3 reads CASSQELAGDLSGANVLTF. CDR3 DNA: TGCGCCAGCAGCCAAGAGCTAGCGGGAGACCTATCTGGGGCCAACGTCCTGACTTTC.

V is TRBV28 and J is TRBJ2-5; no reliable D call. This CDR3 comprises 15 residues. Germline CDR1 reads MDHEN; CDR2 reads SYDVKM. V was trimmed by 6 bases and J by 0 bases, leaving 14 bases between them. The CDR3 DNA reads as TGTGCCAGCAGAGGGTCGGCGAAGTACCAAGAGACCCAGTACTTC. Amino acids: CASRGSAKYQETQYF.

The chain has TRBV9 and TRBJ1-1; D is uncertain. CDR3 length: 16 amino acids. Trimming stripped 0 bases from V and 1 base from J, with 13 bases between. The germline V gene encodes CDR1 SGDLS and CDR2 YYNGEE. The CDR3 here is CASSVGVTFPNTEAFF. CDR3 nucleotides: TGTGCCAGCAGCGTAGGTGTCACTTTCCCGAACACTGAAGCTTTCTTT.

As for this clone: Other DNA sequences in this sample translate to the same CDR3. The chain carries TRBV10-3 and TRBJ1-6; D is ambiguous. The V end lost 2 bases, the J end lost 0 bases, and 2 bases lay between the germline ends. The CDR3 covers 14 residues. Germline CDR1 is ENHRY and CDR2 is SYGVKD. The CDR3 nucleotides read TGTGCCATCAGTGAGGGCTCCTATAATTCACCCCTCCACTTT. It yields the protein CAISEGSYNSPLHF.

This sequence joins TRBV29-1 and TRBJ1-1; TRBD1 might be the D (6 bases). Trimming shortened V by 3 bases and J by 7 bases, and 12 bases separated the two germline ends. In germline, CDR1 is SQVTM, CDR2 ANQGSEA. The CDR3 contains 12 residues. The CDR3 coding sequence is TGCAGCGTTGAGAGGGGGTCGGGTGAAGCTTTCTTT. Its protein is CSVERGSGEAFF.

The rearrangement uses TRBV7-3 and TRBJ2-1, with TRBD1 identical over 7 bases. The germline gives CDR1 SGHTA, CDR2 FQGTGA. J was trimmed by 8 bases and V by 5 bases; bases with no gene match: 12. The CDR3 covers 15 residues. This CDR3 reads CASSPSGQPGYEQFF. DNA of the CDR3: TGTGCCAGCAGCCCCTCGGGACAGCCGGGTTATGAGCAGTTCTTC.

The chain carries TRBV28 and TRBJ2-1; maybe TRBD2 (6 bases). The CDR3 is 14 residues long. The V end was cut by 10 bases, the J end by 1 base, with 14 bases between. Germline V gene sequence: CDR1 MDHEN, CDR2 SYDVKM. The CDR3 is CATISGGSYNEQFF. The CDR3 DNA reads as TGTGCCACAATATCCGGGGGTTCCTACAATGAGCAGTTCTTC.

The V call is TRBV4-1, the J call TRBJ2-7; 7 nucleotides agree with TRBD1. CDR1 and CDR2 (germline): MGHRA, YSYEKL. The CDR3 is 16 amino acids. Germline trimming cut 0 bases from V and 3 bases from J; bases unmatched to any gene: 8. The CDR3 region is CASSQETGFGGYEQYF. As DNA, the CDR3 is TGCGCCAGCAGCCAAGAGACAGGGTTTGGAGGCTACGAGCAGTACTTC.

This sequence joins TRBV5-1 and TRBJ2-5; D is perhaps TRBD2 (6 bases). Trimming cost V 5 bases and J 5 bases, with 19 bases left between them. The CDR3 extends over 15 amino acids. Germline values: CDR1 SGHRS, CDR2 YFSETQ. CDR3 in DNA: TGCGCCAGCAGGGGACTCGGAGGGCCGGGGGAGACCCAGTACTTC. It encodes CASRGLGGPGETQYF.

V and J are TRBV11-2 and TRBJ2-1; D might be TRBD2 (6 bases). Germline CDR1 SGHAT, CDR2 FQNNGV. Trimming stripped 3 bases from V and 10 bases from J, with 22 bases between. CDR3 size: 16 residues. The CDR3 protein is CASSFGSRDPRFEQFF. As DNA, the CDR3 is TGTGCCAGCAGCTTCGGGAGTCGAGACCCAAGGTTCGAGCAGTTCTTC.

In DNA form, the CDR3 reads TGTGCCAGCAGTGATTATAGGGCTGAAGCTTTCTTT. Translating it yields CASSDYRAEAFF. The chain combines TRBV25-1 with TRBJ1-1; D ambiguous. The CDR3 totals 12 residues. V lost 3 bases to trimming and J lost 6 bases, with 8 bases between them. Germline loops: CDR1 MGHDK, CDR2 SYGVNS.

The genes are TRBV7-2 and TRBJ2-5; 8 bases are shared with TRBD2. V trimming: 3 bases; J trimming: 2 bases; junction bases outside the gene matches: 14. The CDR3 loop spans 18 amino acids. CDR1 SGHTA and CDR2 FQGNSA come from the germline V gene. The CDR3 bases are TGTGCCAGCAGCTTCTCGTGGGCGGGGGGACTTATTCAAGAGACCCAGTACTTC. Its translation is CASSFSWAGGLIQETQYF.

The chain is built from TRBV27 and TRBJ2-2; 7 bases are a match to TRBD1. Germline V gives CDR1 MNHEY, CDR2 SMNVEV (reference sequence). V lost 3 bases and J lost 8; bases outside the gene matches: 6. The CDR3 covers 14 residues. CDR3 coding DNA: TGTGCCAGCAGTTTCCTACAGGGGTCGGGGGAGCTGTTTTTT. Translating gives CASSFLQGSGELFF.

For this clone: The sample contains more than one DNA sequence encoding this CDR3. The rearrangement uses TRBV6-4 and TRBJ2-3; possible D gene TRBD2, 6 bases. The CDR3 runs 14 residues. With 3 bases removed from V and 3 bases from J, the gap between germline ends came to 10 bases. Germline CDR1 is MRHNA and CDR2 is SNTAGT. The CDR3 spells CASSDLGGTDTQYF. CDR3 DNA sequence: TGTGCCAGCAGTGATCTGGGGGGAACAGATACGCAGTATTTT.

The V call is TRBV14, the J call TRBJ2-6; D is perhaps TRBD1 (6 bases). V was clipped by 4 bases and J by 2 bases, with 12 bases between them. Germline lookup yields CDR1 SGHDN and CDR2 FVKESK. This CDR3 has 16 residues. This CDR3 reads CASSRNRDPGANVLTF. The CDR3 bases are TGTGCCAGCAGCCGGAACAGGGACCCTGGGGCCAACGTCCTGACTTTC.

As for this clone: This sample also contains other DNA sequences that code for the same CDR3. The chain has TRBV5-1 and TRBJ2-7, with TRBD1 as a possible D gene (5 bases). Looked up from germline, CDR1 is SGHRS and CDR2 is YFSETQ. V was shortened by 3 bases and J by 1 base, with 11 bases between the two germline ends. This CDR3 spans 14 amino acids. Written as DNA, the CDR3 is TGCGCCAGCAGCTCAACAGGAGCTTCCTACGAGCAGTACTTC. Translated: CASSSTGASYEQYF.

The V gene is TRBV9, the J gene TRBJ2-5; D is possibly TRBD2 (6 bases). The V and J ends lost 0 bases and 4 bases respectively, with 13 bases between them. The CDR3 covers 15 residues. Germline V CDR1 and CDR2: SGDLS, YYNGEE. The CDR3, as DNA: TGTGCCAGCAGCGTAGGAGGGAAGGGAGGAGAGACCCAGTACTTC. It is translated as CASSVGGKGGETQYF.

This sequence joins TRBV5-4 and TRBJ2-2; TRBD2 aligns across 7 bases. V was clipped by 4 bases and J by 0 bases; unmatched bases: 18. From germline, CDR1 is SGHNT and CDR2 YYREEE (reference sequence). The CDR3 extends over 20 amino acids. CDR3 in amino acids: CASSLEFGASGPSNTGELFF. The CDR3 region has the DNA TGTGCCAGCAGCCTGGAATTCGGGGCTAGCGGACCATCGAACACCGGGGAGCTGTTTTTT.

The J gene is TRBJ2-2, the V gene TRBV25-1, with 8 bases matching TRBD1. The CDR3 sequence is 16 residues long. Germline V gene sequence: CDR1 MGHDK, CDR2 SYGVNS. V trimming: 3 bases; J trimming: 4 bases; junction bases outside the gene matches: 7. Here the CDR3 reads CASSDPGTGRTGELFF. The CDR3 DNA follows: TGTGCCAGCAGTGATCCTGGGACAGGTCGCACCGGGGAGCTGTTTTTT.

CDR3 loop: CAISEPGGAGSNQPQHF. For the CDR3, the DNA is TGTGCCATCAGTGAGCCCGGAGGGGCGGGTAGCAATCAGCCCCAGCATTTT. The chain carries TRBV10-3 and TRBJ1-5, with D maybe TRBD1 (5 bases). Trimming took off 2 bases at V and 0 bases at J, with 14 bases between the two ends. The CDR3 consists of 17 residues. Germline assignment: CDR1 ENHRY and CDR2 SYGVKD.

This clone was observed a single time. The V and J genes are TRBV10-3 and TRBJ2-3; the D gene is possibly TRBD2 (5 bases). Germline assignment: CDR1 ENHRY and CDR2 SYGVKD. The germline V and J ends were trimmed by 7 bases and 0 bases, with 8 bases remaining between them. The CDR3 is 13 residues long. The CDR3 here is CAINPGSTDTQYF. CDR3 sequence (DNA): TGTGCCATCAATCCGGGGAGCACAGATACGCAGTATTTT.

Concerning this clone itself: Different DNA sequences within this sample yield the same CDR3. This rearrangement joins TRBV30 to TRBJ2-5, with 7 bases identical to TRBD1. J was trimmed by 2 bases and V by 1 base; bases with no gene match: 19. Germline-derived CDR1 and CDR2 are GTSNPN and SVGIG (reference sequence). The CDR3 covers 19 residues. CDR3 nucleotides: TGTGCCTGGAGTGGGGGTCGGGACAGCCATGCCCGTCCTCAAGAGACCCAGTACTTC. This sequence encodes CAWSGGRDSHARPQETQYF.

CDR3 DNA: TGCGCCAGCAGACCTAACGGCGCTAAGAGCTACAATGAGCAGTTCTTC. Its protein is CASRPNGAKSYNEQFF. The chain employs TRBV10-2 and TRBJ2-1; D call uncertain. The CDR3 is 16 residues long. V lost 6 bases and J 3 bases, leaving 18 bases between the germline ends. CDR1 and CDR2 (germline): WSHSY, SAAADI.

The rearrangement uses TRBV6-6 and TRBJ1-2; the D is unclear. The germline V and J ends were trimmed by 0 bases and 8 bases, with 13 bases remaining between them. CDR3 length: 14 residues. The germline gives CDR1 MNHNY, CDR2 SVGAGI (reference sequence). CDR3 sequence: CASSYSERVTGYTF. Written as DNA, the CDR3 is TGTGCCAGCAGTTACTCGGAAAGGGTAACAGGCTACACCTTC.

This clone showed up just once. The rearrangement uses TRBV6-1 and TRBJ1-1, with 7 nucleotides matching TRBD1. With 4 bases clipped from V and 5 bases from J, the junction kept 4 bases outside the gene matches. There are 13 residues in the CDR3. The germline gives CDR1 MNHNS, CDR2 SASEGT. The CDR3 spells CASSGQGWTEAFF. Written as DNA, the CDR3 is TGTGCCAGCAGTGGACAGGGTTGGACTGAAGCTTTCTTT.

The V gene is TRBV28, the J gene TRBJ1-5; D not certain. CDR1 is MDHEN and CDR2 is SYDVKM in the germline V gene. V gave up 6 bases and J gave up 0 bases, with 12 bases separating them. CDR3 length equals 15 residues. CDR3 sequence (DNA): TGTGCCAGCAGCTCTACAGAGTATAGCAATCAGCCCCAGCATTTT. Protein: CASSSTEYSNQPQHF.

This chain joins TRBV10-3 and TRBJ2-2; the match to TRBD2 covers 15 bases. In germline, CDR1 is ENHRY, CDR2 SYGVKD. The CDR3 is 15 amino acids. After removal of 7 bases from V and 6 bases from J, the junction contained 3 bases not matched to a gene. The CDR3 sequence: CAITGLAGGSGELFF. CDR3 nucleotide sequence: TGTGCCATCACTGGACTAGCGGGAGGGTCCGGGGAGCTGTTTTTT.

This chain's CDR3 is CASSPPVGYNEQFF. CDR3 nucleotides: TGTGCCTCCTCCCCCCCGGTGGGCTACAATGAGCAGTTCTTC. The genes are TRBV7-2 and TRBJ2-1; the D is unclear. The CDR3 runs to 14 residues. Trimming shortened V by 11 bases and J by 3 bases, and 17 bases separated the two germline ends. In germline, CDR1 is SGHTA, CDR2 FQGNSA.